This T cell receptor (beta chain) derives from a study of cytomegalovirus exposure and HLA in healthy donors. This CDR3 spans 14 amino acids. With 6 bases removed from V and 7 bases from J, the gap between germline ends came to 14 bases. In germline, CDR1 is SGHRS, CDR2 YFSETQ. Study-level points and caveats: The number of N-insertions in an Asian-associated ancestry cluster was reportedly below the roughly 670-donor mean in a later analysis.

Both 60 Vbeta primers and 13 Jbeta primers went into the PCR. This table comes from immunoSEQ multiplex PCR, and its TCRdb copy is limited to in-frame clones, with some not included. This table has over 65,000 clones, roughly 78% appearing once. Regarding this clone: Its specificity is unknown.

This clonotype originated in a man aged 35-49 years in good health and CMV-seronegative. The J gene is TRBJ1-6, the V gene TRBV5-1; D may be TRBD1 (6 bases). The specimen sequenced was PBMCs. CDR3 nucleotides: TGCGCCAGCAAGAAGACAGGAAGAAATTCACCCCTCCACTTT. This sequence encodes CASKKTGRNSPLHF.